This T cell receptor (beta chain) is drawn from a study of T cells in Graves' hyperthyroidism and ophthalmopathy. Study in general: Peripheral blood specimens were obtained at initial diagnosis, prior to any treatment.

This clonotype was recorded at least ten times. The junction and the germline gene differ at one end; a read error may be behind it. Regions amplified from RNA transcripts were the TCR beta CDR3 regions. With the HTBI primer set, the TCR CDR3 went through a first round of RT-PCR. In TCRdb, the multiplex PCR reads were re-called with MiXCR into one record per CDR3 protein. The data contain around 350,000 distinct CDR3 sequences, about 18% of them singletons. The CDR3 runs 12 residues. Germline CDR1 is SGHRS and CDR2 is YFSETQ. J is TRBJ2-7 and V is TRBV5-1; no firm D call. This sequence originates from a woman under 30 with Graves' hyperthyroidism. Source material: blood. The CDR3 loop is CASSPRDYEQYF. CDR3 DNA: TGTGCCAGCTCACCAAGGGACTACGAGCAGTACTTC.